This TCR beta chain is from a study of CD8+CD57+ T cells in acquired aplastic anemia. Profiling that covered TCR beta VDJ and CDR3 relied on genomic DNA as its template. TCRdb processed the reads anew with MiXCR; each CDR3 protein has one entry. Altogether approximately 470,000 distinct CDR3 sequences are present, roughly 34% being singletons, with the ten largest covering around 0.82%. For sequencing, patients were chosen who had shown expansion of CD8+CD57+ cells by flow cytometry. This CDR3 has 13 amino acids. Per germline, CDR1 SGDLS and CDR2 YYNGEE. The sequenced material came from sorted CD4+, CD8+, or CD8+CD57+ T cells (not recorded which) from PBMCs. The receptor was derived from a human donor with aplastic anemia. The J gene is TRBJ2-7, the V gene TRBV9, with 7 positions matching TRBD2. CDR3 amino acids: CARRVAGSYEQYF. The CDR3 DNA sequence: TGTGCTAGAAGGGTAGCGGGTTCCTACGAGCAGTACTTC.